One sample yielded the 22 T cell receptor beta chains listed below, sequenced in a study of early T cells in non-severe SARS-CoV-2 infection. One entry per CDR3 protein, called by TCRdb with MiXCR from the 5' RACE reads. This sample has about 61,000 distinct CDR3 sequences, with about 12% found just once. The sample here was whole blood, taken at baseline. The receptors stem from an adult who was a healthcare worker with PCR-confirmed SARS-CoV-2 infection or an uninfected control (not recorded which). The donor label of this sample is uncertain.

This clonotype appeared a few times. The CDR3 here is CASSQDKLGGKAGYGYTF. The CDR3 DNA is TGTGCCAGCAGCCAAGATAAATTGGGAGGAAAGGCTGGATACGGCTACACCTTC. The chain combines TRBV3-1 with TRBJ1-2; D remains ambiguous. The CDR3 covers 18 residues. Trimming shortened V by 0 bases and J by 8 bases, and 25 bases separated the two germline ends. CDR1 is LGHDT and CDR2 is YNNKEL in the germline V gene (reference sequence).

The J gene is TRBJ1-1, the V gene TRBV29-1; TRBD1 is a possible D gene (5 bases). Trimming took off 7 bases at V and 1 base at J, with 13 bases between the two ends. CDR3 size: 13 residues. Germline V gives CDR1 SQVTM, CDR2 ANQGSEA. Here the CDR3 DNA reads TGCAGCGGGGCAGGGCAGGAGAACACTGAAGCTTTCTTT. Protein product: CSGAGQENTEAFF.

The chain has TRBV3-1 and TRBJ1-1; no definite D call. The germline V gene has CDR1 LGHDT and CDR2 YNNKEL (reference sequence). V was trimmed by 5 bases and J by 5 bases, leaving 6 bases between them. CDR3 size: 11 residues. CDR3 region: CASSARTEAFF. The CDR3 DNA reads as TGTGCCAGCAGCGCGAGAACTGAAGCTTTCTTT. The full variable domain, its missing parts supplied by reference TRBV3-1 and TRBJ1-1, is DTAVSQTPKYLVTQMGNDKSIKCEQNLGHDTMYWYKQDSKKFLKIMFSYNNKELIINETVPNRFSPKSPDKAHLNLHINSLELGDSAVYFCASSARTEAFFGQGTRLTVV.

This clonotype was seen at least ten times. The chain links TRBV4-1 to TRBJ1-2; the D is unclear. Germline V gene sequence: CDR1 MGHRA, CDR2 YSYEKL. This CDR3 contains 14 residues. V lost 0 bases and J 6 bases, leaving 11 bases between the germline ends. The CDR3 protein is CASSQDPSGDGYTF. The CDR3, as DNA: TGCGCCAGCAGCCAAGATCCTTCTGGGGATGGCTACACCTTC.

The V and J genes are TRBV10-2 and TRBJ2-3, with 11 bases fitting TRBD2. The CDR3 has 16 amino acids. Looked up from germline, CDR1 is WSHSY and CDR2 is SAAADI. After removal of 4 bases from V and 9 bases from J, the junction contained 12 bases not matched to a gene. CDR3 DNA sequence: TGCGCCAGCAGTGGGGTAGCGGGGGGGCCGGCTGGGACGCAGTATTTT. This codes for CASSGVAGGPAGTQYF.

The V and J genes are TRBV2 and TRBJ1-3; TRBD1 matches 10 bases. With 3 bases clipped from V and 1 base from J, the junction kept 3 bases outside the gene matches. CDR1 is SNHLY, CDR2 FYNNEI, per germline. The length of the CDR3 is 16 residues. The CDR3 DNA is TGTGCCAGCAGTGAGGGACAGGGGCTTTCTGGAAACACCATATATTTT. Translated: CASSEGQGLSGNTIYF.

V and J are TRBV10-3 and TRBJ1-5; no firm D call. The CDR3 is 15 amino acids. Germline V gives CDR1 ENHRY, CDR2 SYGVKD. V dropped 0 bases and J dropped 0 bases, with 6 bases sitting between them. The CDR3 DNA follows: TGTGCCATCAGTGAGTCCGGACGTAGCAATCAGCCCCAGCATTTT. This gives the protein CAISESGRSNQPQHF.

The V and J genes are TRBV29-1 and TRBJ1-6, with D possibly TRBD1 on 6 matching bases. The CDR3 covers 13 residues. Germline-derived CDR1 and CDR2 are SQVTM and ANQGSEA. V lost 4 bases and J lost 10, with 14 bases in between. The CDR3 region has the DNA TGCAGCGTTGCATCAGGGGTGCACTCACCCCTCCACTTT. Translating it yields CSVASGVHSPLHF.

This clonotype was recorded at least ten times. J is TRBJ2-1 and V is TRBV7-8, with D hard to call. The CDR3 consists of 15 residues. The germline V and J ends were trimmed by 4 bases and 5 bases, with 15 bases remaining between them. In germline, CDR1 is SGHVS, CDR2 FQNEAQ. In nucleotides, the CDR3 is TGTGCCAGCAGCTCAATACCCGACGCACACAATGAGCAGTTCTTC. It yields the protein CASSSIPDAHNEQFF.

This clonotype showed up many times. The chain joins TRBV7-2 to TRBJ2-1; D remains ambiguous. Trimming removed 3 bases at V and 4 bases at J, with 4 bases between. The germline V gene has CDR1 SGHTA and CDR2 FQGNSA. This CDR3 has 12 amino acids. In nucleotides, the CDR3 is TGTGCCAGCAGCTTCCCTTACAATGAGCAGTTCTTC. It codes for CASSFPYNEQFF.

This clonotype was seen a handful of times. The chain carries TRBV24-1 and TRBJ2-1; 9 bases agree with TRBD1. The germline gives CDR1 KGHDR, CDR2 SFDVKD. This CDR3 has 17 residues. J gave up 4 bases and V 3 bases, and 9 bases lay outside the gene matches. The CDR3: CATSDAPGQGKYNEQFF. The CDR3 DNA reads as TGTGCCACCAGTGATGCGCCGGGACAGGGTAAATACAATGAGCAGTTCTTC.

This clonotype turned up a few times. The V call is TRBV28, the J call TRBJ1-1; D perhaps matches TRBD1 (6 bases). Per germline, CDR1 MDHEN and CDR2 SYDVKM. The CDR3 has 12 residues. V was pared by 10 bases and J by 7 bases, with 16 bases between. The CDR3 DNA reads as TGTGCCACCTACCTCCCGACAGGTGAAGCTTTCTTT. Amino acids: CATYLPTGEAFF. Based on the CDR3 plus reference TRBV28 and TRBJ1-1, the full variable domain is DVKVTQSSRYLVKRTGEKVFLECVQDMDHENMFWYRQDPGLGLRLIYFSYDVKMKEKGDIPEGYSVSREKKERFSLILESASTNQTSMYLCATYLPTGEAFFGQGTRLTVV.

This clonotype was found a few times. The chain couples TRBV12-3 or TRBV12-4 to TRBJ1-4; 7 nucleotides match TRBD1. The V gene end was trimmed by 3 bases and the J gene end by 6 bases; junction bases not matched to a gene: 7. CDR3 length: 15 residues. CDR3 in DNA: TGTGCCAGCAGTTTCCGAGGGGGCGAGTATGAAAAACTGTTTTTT. Translating it yields CASSFRGGEYEKLFF.

The chain combines TRBV18 with TRBJ2-1, with D possibly matching TRBD1 (6 bases). V dropped 2 bases and J dropped 5 bases, with 10 bases sitting between them. The germline gives CDR1 KGHSH, CDR2 LQKENI. CDR3 length: 14 residues. The CDR3 loop is CASSPGTLNNEQFF. The CDR3, as DNA: TGTGCCAGCTCACCAGGGACACTGAACAATGAGCAGTTCTTC.

This chain uses TRBV3-1 with TRBJ2-3; no clear D gene. The CDR3 has 11 amino acids. The germline V gene has CDR1 LGHDT and CDR2 YNNKEL (reference sequence). Trimming removed 2 bases from V and 10 bases from J, with 7 bases in between. The CDR3 sequence is CASSQTGSQYF. The CDR3 nucleotides read TGTGCCAGCAGCCAAACGGGCTCGCAGTATTTT.

This clonotype was seen more than once but under ten times. The chain combines TRBV6-6 with TRBJ2-3; D perhaps matches TRBD2 (7 bases). The ends were cut back, 7 bases at V and 2 bases at J, with 13 bases in the middle. This CDR3 is built from 14 residues. CDR1 is MNHNY and CDR2 is SVGAGI in the germline V gene (reference sequence). DNA for the CDR3: TGTGCCAGCAAAAGGGGGGGAGCCACAGATACGCAGTATTTT. Protein sequence: CASKRGGATDTQYF.

Only a few counts were recorded for this clonotype. The rearrangement uses TRBV20-1 and TRBJ1-1, with TRBD1 as a possible D gene (5 bases). The length of the CDR3 is 13 residues. The V end was cut by 6 bases, the J end by 1 base, with 12 bases between. Germline V gene data show CDR1 as DFQATT and CDR2 as SNEGSKA (reference sequence). CDR3 DNA sequence: TGCAGTGCGCGGGGACCACGGAACACTGAAGCTTTCTTT. Translating it yields CSARGPRNTEAFF.

This clonotype has a handful of counts. The chain uses TRBV4-2 and TRBJ1-2; TRBD1 matches 7 bases. Trimming at V came to 1 base and at J to 5 bases, leaving 28 bases not matched to a gene. Per the germline V gene, CDR1 is LGHNA and CDR2 is YNFKEQ. This CDR3 is built from 22 residues. In DNA form, the CDR3 reads TGTGCCAGCAGCCAAGCCCAGGGGGATCCGGGTGGAGGGACAGCCCCGGGATATGGCTACACCTTC. Its protein is CASSQAQGDPGGGTAPGYGYTF.

The chain is built from TRBV20-1 and TRBJ2-5; TRBD1 matches 8 bases. The J segment lost 4 bases and the V segment lost 5 bases, leaving 12 bases of the junction unmatched. Per germline, CDR1 DFQATT and CDR2 SNEGSKA (reference sequence). The CDR3 sequence is 15 residues long. DNA for the CDR3: TGCAGTGCTCTAAGGACAGGGAAGGGAGCAGAGACCCAGTACTTC. This translates into CSALRTGKGAETQYF.

This clonotype was recorded many times. The rearrangement uses TRBV9 and TRBJ2-5; the match to TRBD2 covers 10 bases. CDR3 length equals 15 residues. The ends lost 3 bases at V and 2 bases at J; junction bases unmatched: 4. The germline V gene encodes CDR1 SGDLS and CDR2 YYNGEE. The CDR3 region has the DNA TGTGCCAGCAGCGAAAGTAGCGGGGGGCAAGAGACCCAGTACTTC. As protein: CASSESSGGQETQYF.

The chain links TRBV24-1 to TRBJ2-2; D is unresolved. The CDR3 contains 15 residues. V shed 1 base and J shed 4 bases, with 9 bases lying between them. The V gene's germline CDR1 is KGHDR and CDR2 SFDVKD. CDR3 coding DNA: TGTGCCACCAGTGATTTCGCGCGTGGCACCGGGGAGCTGTTTTTT. This encodes CATSDFARGTGELFF.

The chain is built from TRBV5-1 and TRBJ2-3; the match to TRBD2 covers 13 bases. This CDR3 contains 17 residues. Germline V CDR1 and CDR2: SGHRS, YFSETQ. The V gene end was trimmed by 4 bases and the J gene end by 2 bases; junction bases not matched to a gene: 7. Here the CDR3 reads CASSRSGTSGVTDTQYF. CDR3 sequence (DNA): TGCGCCAGCAGCAGATCCGGGACTAGCGGGGTCACAGATACGCAGTATTTT.